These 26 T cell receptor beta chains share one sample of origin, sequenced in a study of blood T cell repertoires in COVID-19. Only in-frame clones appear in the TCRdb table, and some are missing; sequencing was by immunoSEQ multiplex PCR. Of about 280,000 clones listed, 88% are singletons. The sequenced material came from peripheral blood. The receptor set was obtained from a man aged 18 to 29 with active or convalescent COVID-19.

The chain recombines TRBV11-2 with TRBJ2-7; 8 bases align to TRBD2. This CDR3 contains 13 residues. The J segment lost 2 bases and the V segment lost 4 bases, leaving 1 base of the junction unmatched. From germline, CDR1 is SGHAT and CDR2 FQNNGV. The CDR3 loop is CASSSGGPYEQYF. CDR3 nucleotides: TGTGCCAGCAGCTCGGGGGGGCCCTACGAGCAGTACTTC.

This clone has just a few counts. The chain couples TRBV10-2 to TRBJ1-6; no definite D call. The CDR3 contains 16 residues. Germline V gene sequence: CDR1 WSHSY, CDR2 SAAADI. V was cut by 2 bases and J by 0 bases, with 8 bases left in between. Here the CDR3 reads CASSEGGLSYNSPLHF. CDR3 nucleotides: TGCGCCAGCAGTGAGGGTGGGCTCTCCTATAATTCACCCCTCCACTTT.

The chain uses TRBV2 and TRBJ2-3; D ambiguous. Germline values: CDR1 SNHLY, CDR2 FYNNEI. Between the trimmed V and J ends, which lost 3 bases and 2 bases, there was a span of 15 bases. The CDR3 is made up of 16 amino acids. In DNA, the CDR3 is TGTGCCAGCAGTGAGCAGGCAATCCACCCCACAGATACGCAGTATTTT. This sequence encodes CASSEQAIHPTDTQYF.

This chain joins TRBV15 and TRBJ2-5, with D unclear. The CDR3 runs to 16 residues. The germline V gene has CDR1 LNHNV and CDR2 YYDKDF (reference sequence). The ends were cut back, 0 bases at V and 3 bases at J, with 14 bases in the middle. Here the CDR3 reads CATSRDLYRIEETQYF. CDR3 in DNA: TGTGCCACCAGCAGAGATCTCTACAGAATAGAAGAGACCCAGTACTTC.

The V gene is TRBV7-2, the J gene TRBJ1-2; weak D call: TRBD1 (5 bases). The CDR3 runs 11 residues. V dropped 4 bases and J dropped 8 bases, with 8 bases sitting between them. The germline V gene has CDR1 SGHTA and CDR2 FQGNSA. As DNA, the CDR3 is TGTGCCAGCAGCTCTCAGGGAGGCTACACCTTC. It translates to CASSSQGGYTF.

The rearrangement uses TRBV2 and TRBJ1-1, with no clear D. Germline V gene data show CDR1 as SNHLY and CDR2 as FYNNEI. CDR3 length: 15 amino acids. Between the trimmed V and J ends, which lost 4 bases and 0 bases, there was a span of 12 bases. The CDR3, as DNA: TGTGCCAGCAGTGCAGCATCGTCCCTGAACACTGAAGCTTTCTTT. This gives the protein CASSAASSLNTEAFF.

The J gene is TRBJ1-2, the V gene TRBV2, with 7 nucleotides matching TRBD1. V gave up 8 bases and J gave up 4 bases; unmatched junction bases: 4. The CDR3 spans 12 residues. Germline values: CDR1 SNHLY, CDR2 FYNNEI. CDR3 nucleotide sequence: TGTGCCAGCCAAGGGACAGCCTATGGCTACACCTTC. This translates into CASQGTAYGYTF.

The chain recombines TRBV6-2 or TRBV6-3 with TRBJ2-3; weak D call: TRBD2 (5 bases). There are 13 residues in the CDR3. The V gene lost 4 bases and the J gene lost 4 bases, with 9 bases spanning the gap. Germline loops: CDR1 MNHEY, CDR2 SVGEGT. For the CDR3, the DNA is TGTGCCAGCAGTTCACTAGTTTCAGATACGCAGTATTTT. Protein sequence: CASSSLVSDTQYF.

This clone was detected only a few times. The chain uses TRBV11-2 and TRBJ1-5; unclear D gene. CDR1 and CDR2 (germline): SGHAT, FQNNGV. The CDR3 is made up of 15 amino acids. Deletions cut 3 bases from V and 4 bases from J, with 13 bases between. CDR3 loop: CASSFNDGGNQPQHF. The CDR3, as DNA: TGTGCCAGCAGCTTTAATGACGGAGGGAATCAGCCCCAGCATTTT.

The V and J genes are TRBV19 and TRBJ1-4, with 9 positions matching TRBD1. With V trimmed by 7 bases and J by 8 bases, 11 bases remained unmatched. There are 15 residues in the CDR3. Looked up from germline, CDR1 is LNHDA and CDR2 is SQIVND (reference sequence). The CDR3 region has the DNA TGTGCCAGTACCGAAGAGGACAGGGGAGGAGAAAAACTGTTTTTT. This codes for CASTEEDRGGEKLFF.

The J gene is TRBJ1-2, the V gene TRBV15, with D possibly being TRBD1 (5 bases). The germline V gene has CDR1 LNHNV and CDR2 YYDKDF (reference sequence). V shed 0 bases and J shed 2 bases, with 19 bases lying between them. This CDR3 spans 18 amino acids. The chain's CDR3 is CATSRDLGGVVKNYGYTF. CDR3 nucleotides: TGTGCCACCAGCAGAGATCTCGGGGGGGTGGTGAAGAACTATGGCTACACCTTC. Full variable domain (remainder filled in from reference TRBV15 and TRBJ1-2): DAMVIQNPRYQVTQFGKPVTLSCSQTLNHNVMYWYQQKSSQAPKLLFHYYDKDFNNEADTPDNFQSRRPNTSFCFLDIRSPGLGDTAMYLCATSRDLGGVVKNYGYTFGSGTRLTVV.

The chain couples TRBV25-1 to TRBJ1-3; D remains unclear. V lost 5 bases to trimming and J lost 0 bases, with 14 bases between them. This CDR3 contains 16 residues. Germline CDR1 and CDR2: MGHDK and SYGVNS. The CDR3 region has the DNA TGTGCCAGCAGTCCCTACCCAGCGTACTCTGGAAACACCATATATTTT. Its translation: CASSPYPAYSGNTIYF.

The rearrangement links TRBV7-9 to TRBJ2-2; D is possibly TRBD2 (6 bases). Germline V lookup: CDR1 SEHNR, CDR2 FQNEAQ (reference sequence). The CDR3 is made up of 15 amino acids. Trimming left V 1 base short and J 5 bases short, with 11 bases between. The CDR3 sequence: CASSLVEGSTGELFF. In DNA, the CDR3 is TGTGCCAGCAGCTTAGTGGAGGGGTCAACCGGGGAGCTGTTTTTT.

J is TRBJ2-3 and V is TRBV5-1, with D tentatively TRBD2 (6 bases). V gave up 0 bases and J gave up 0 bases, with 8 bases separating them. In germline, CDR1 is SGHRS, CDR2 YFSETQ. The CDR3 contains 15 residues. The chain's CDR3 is CASSLGGASTDTQYF. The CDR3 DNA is TGCGCCAGCAGCTTGGGCGGGGCCAGCACAGATACGCAGTATTTT.

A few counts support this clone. CDR3 DNA: TGTGCCAGTAAGGCGGTTGATGTGGCCAAAAACATTCAGTACTTC. Translation: CASKAVDVAKNIQYF. The J gene is TRBJ2-4, the V gene TRBV19; unclear D gene. The V gene's germline CDR1 is LNHDA and CDR2 SQIVND (reference sequence). V lost 7 bases to trimming and J lost 1 base, with 14 bases between them. The CDR3 is 15 amino acids.

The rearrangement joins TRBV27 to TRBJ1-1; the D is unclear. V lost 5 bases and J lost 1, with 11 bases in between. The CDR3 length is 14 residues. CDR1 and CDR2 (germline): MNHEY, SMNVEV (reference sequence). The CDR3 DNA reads TGTGCCAGCAGTCCCAGGACTCCGAACACTGAAGCTTTCTTT. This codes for CASSPRTPNTEAFF.

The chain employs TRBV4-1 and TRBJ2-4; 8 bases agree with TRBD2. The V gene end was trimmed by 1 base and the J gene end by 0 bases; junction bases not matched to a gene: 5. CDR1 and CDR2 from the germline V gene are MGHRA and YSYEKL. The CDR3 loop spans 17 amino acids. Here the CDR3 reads CASSQGGAGVAKNIQYF. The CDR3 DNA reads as TGCGCCAGCAGCCAAGGTGGAGCGGGGGTAGCCAAAAACATTCAGTACTTC.

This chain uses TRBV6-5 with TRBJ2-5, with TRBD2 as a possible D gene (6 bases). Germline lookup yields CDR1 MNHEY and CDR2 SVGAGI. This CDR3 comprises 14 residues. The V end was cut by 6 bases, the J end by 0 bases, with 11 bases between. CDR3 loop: CASRGGHYQETQYF. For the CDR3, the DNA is TGTGCCAGCAGAGGAGGGCACTACCAAGAGACCCAGTACTTC.

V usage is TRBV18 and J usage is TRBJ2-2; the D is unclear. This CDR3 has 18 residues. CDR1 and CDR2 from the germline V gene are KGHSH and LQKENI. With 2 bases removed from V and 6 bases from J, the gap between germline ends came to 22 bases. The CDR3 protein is CASSPAADGVLKSGELFF. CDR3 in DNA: TGTGCCAGCTCACCAGCCGCTGACGGAGTGTTGAAATCCGGGGAGCTGTTTTTT. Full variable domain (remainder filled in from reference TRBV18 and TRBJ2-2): NAGVMQNPRHLVRRRGQEARLRCSPMKGHSHVYWYRQLPEEGLKFMVYLQKENIIDESGMPKERFSAEFPKEGPSILRIQQVVRGDSAAYFCASSPAADGVLKSGELFFGEGSRLTVL.

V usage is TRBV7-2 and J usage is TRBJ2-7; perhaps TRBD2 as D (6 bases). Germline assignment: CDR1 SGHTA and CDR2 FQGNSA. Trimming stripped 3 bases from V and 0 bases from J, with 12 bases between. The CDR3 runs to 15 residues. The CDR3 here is CASSFGTHSSYEQYF. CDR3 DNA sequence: TGTGCCAGCAGCTTCGGGACTCATAGCTCCTACGAGCAGTACTTC.

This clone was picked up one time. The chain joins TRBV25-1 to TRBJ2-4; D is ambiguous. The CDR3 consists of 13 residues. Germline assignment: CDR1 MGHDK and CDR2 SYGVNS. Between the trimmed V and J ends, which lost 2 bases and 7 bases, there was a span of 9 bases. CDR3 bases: TGTGCCAGCAGTGAACCAGGTTCGAACATTCAGTACTTC. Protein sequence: CASSEPGSNIQYF.

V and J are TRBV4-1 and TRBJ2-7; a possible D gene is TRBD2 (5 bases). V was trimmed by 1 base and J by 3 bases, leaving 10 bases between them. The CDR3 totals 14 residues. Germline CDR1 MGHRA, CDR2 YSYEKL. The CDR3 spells CASSQAGRDYEQYF. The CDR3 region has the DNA TGCGCCAGCAGCCAAGCTGGACGGGACTACGAGCAGTACTTC.

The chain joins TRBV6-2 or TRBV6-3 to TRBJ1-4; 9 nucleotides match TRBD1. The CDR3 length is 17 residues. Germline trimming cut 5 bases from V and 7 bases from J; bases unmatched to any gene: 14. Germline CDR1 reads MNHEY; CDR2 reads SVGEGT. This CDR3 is CASSDPGQGPRGEKLFF. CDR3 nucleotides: TGTGCCAGCAGTGACCCGGGACAGGGTCCCCGCGGTGAAAAACTGTTTTTT.

The CDR3 is CASSDVWRGPGELFF. The CDR3 DNA is TGTGCCAGCAGTGACGTTTGGAGGGGCCCCGGGGAGCTGTTTTTT. The chain is built from TRBV6-4 and TRBJ2-2, with D perhaps matching TRBD2 (6 bases). Germline V gives CDR1 MRHNA, CDR2 SNTAGT. The length of the CDR3 is 15 residues. V was trimmed by 2 bases and J by 6 bases, leaving 13 bases between them.

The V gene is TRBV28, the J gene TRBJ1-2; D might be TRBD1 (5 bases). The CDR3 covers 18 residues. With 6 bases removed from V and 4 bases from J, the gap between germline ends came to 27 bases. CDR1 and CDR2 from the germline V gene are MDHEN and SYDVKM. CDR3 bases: TGTGCCAGCAGCCCAGGCGGGTTGGACATAAAGGGAGGCTATGGCTACACCTTC. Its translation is CASSPGGLDIKGGYGYTF.

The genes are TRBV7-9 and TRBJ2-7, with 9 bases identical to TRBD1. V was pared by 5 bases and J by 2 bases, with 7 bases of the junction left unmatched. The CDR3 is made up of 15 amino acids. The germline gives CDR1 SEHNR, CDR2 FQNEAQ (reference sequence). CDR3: CASSGRTGDPYEQYF. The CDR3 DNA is TGTGCCAGCAGCGGTCGGACAGGGGACCCCTACGAGCAGTACTTC. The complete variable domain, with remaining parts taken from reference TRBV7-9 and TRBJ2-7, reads DTGVSQNPRHKITKRGQNVTFRCDPISEHNRLYWYRQTLGQGPEFLTYFQNEAQLEKSRLLSDRFSAERPKGSFSTLEIQRTEQGDSAMYLCASSGRTGDPYEQYFGPGTRLTVT.